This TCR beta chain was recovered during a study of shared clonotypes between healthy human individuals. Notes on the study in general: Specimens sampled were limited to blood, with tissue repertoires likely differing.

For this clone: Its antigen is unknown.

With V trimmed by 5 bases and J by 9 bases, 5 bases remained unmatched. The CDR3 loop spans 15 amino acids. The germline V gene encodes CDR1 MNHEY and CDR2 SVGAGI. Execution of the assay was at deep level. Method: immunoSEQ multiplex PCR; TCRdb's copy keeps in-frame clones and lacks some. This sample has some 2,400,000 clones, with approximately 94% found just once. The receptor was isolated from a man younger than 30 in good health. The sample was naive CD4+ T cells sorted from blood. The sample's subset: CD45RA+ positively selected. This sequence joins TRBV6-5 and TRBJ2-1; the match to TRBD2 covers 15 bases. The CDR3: CASSAGTSGRLEQFF. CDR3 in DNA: TGTGCCAGCAGTGCTGGGACTAGCGGGAGGCTTGAGCAGTTCTTC.